This T cell receptor (beta chain) comes out of a study of shared clonotypes between healthy human individuals. Points on this clone: Germline is not matched at one junction end, which may reflect a read error.

The CDR3 has 14 residues. Germline V gene sequence: CDR1 SGHNT, CDR2 YYREEE (reference sequence). Replicate PCRs run on unsorted PBMC used around 330 ng DNA, which was about 30,000 T cell genomes. The sequencing of unsorted PBMC DNA took place on ten immunoSEQ deep assay plates. In the original analysis: Junction-only immunoSEQ data arrived without quality scores, meaning filtering differed. The method was immunoSEQ multiplex PCR; TCRdb's version includes in-frame clones alone and lacks a portion of them. V and J calls and clone size are given by that table; D and trimming were obtained from the DNA. The sample has about half a million clones; 70% to 80% are singletons.

The chain employs TRBV5-4 and TRBJ1-1; no clear D gene. The sequenced sample was PBMCs. This receptor was obtained from a woman in her 40s in good health. Some clones in this sample may be carry-over from other donors' samples. The CDR3 nucleotides are TGTGCCAGCAGCTCGCAACCCCTGGGAACTGAAGCTCTCTTT. Protein sequence: CASSSQPLGTEALF. Full variable domain (missing parts from reference TRBV5-4 and TRBJ1-1): ETGVTQSPTHLIKTRGQQVTLRCSSQSGHNTVSWYQQALGQGPQFIFQYYREEENGRGNFPPRFSGLQFPNYSSELNVNALELDDSALYLCASSSQPLGTEALFGQGTRLTVV.